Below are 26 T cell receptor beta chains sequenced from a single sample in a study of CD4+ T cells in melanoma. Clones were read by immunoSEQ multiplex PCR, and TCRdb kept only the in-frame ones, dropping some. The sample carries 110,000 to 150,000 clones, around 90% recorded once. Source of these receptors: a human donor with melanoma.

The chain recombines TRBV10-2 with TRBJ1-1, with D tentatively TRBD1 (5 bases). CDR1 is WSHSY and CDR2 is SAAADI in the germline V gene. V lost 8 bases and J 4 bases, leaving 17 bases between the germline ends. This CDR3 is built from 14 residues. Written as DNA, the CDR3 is TGCGCCAGCCGGGACCACCGTGGGGGCACTGAAGCTTTCTTT. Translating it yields CASRDHRGGTEAFF.

CDR3 DNA: TGTGCCAGCAGTTACAGGGGAGACTCTGGAAACACCATATATTTT. This codes for CASSYRGDSGNTIYF. The chain carries TRBV6-5 and TRBJ1-3, with D possibly matching TRBD1 (5 bases). Trimming took off 2 bases at V and 0 bases at J, with 8 bases between the two ends. The germline V gene has CDR1 MNHEY and CDR2 SVGAGI. This CDR3 is built from 15 residues.

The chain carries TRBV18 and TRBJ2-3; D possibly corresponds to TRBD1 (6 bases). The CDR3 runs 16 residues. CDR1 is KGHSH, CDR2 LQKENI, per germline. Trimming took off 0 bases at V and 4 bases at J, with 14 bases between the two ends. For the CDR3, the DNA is TGTGCCAGCTCACCACCGAACAGGGAACAAGCAGATACGCAGTATTTT. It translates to CASSPPNREQADTQYF.

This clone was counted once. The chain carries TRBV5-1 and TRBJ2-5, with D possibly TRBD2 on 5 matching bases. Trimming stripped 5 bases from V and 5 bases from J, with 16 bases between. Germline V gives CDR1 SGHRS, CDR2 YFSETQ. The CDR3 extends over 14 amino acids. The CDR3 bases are TGCGCCAGCAGAGAACTAGTTACGAGGGAGACCCAGTACTTC. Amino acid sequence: CASRELVTRETQYF.

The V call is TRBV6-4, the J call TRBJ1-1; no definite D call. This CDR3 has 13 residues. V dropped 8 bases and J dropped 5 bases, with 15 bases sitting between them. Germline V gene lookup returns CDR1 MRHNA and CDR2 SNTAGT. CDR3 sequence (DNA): TGTGCCAGCCTTAGGACCCAAGGAACTGAAGCTTTCTTT. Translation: CASLRTQGTEAFF.

CDR3: CASSFLLAGTGELFF. The CDR3 nucleotides are TGTGCCAGCAGCTTTCTCCTAGCGGGGACCGGGGAGCTGTTTTTT. The chain carries TRBV7-2 and TRBJ2-2; 9 nucleotides match TRBD2. The V gene's germline CDR1 is SGHTA and CDR2 FQGNSA. Trimming cost V 3 bases and J 5 bases; bases outside gene matches: 4. The CDR3 length is 15 residues.

In nucleotides, the CDR3 is TGCGCCAGCAGCTTGACAGGGGGGGCCGGGGAGCTGTTTTTT. The encoded protein is CASSLTGGAGELFF. The chain uses TRBV5-1 and TRBJ2-2; TRBD1 might be the D (8 bases). There are 14 residues in the CDR3. Trimming cost V 1 base and J 6 bases, with 10 bases left between them. The V gene's germline CDR1 is SGHRS and CDR2 YFSETQ.

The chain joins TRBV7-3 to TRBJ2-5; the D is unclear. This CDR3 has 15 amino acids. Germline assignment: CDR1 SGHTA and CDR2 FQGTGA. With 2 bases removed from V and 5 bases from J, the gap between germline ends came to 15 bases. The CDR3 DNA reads TGTGCCAGCAGCTTACAAGCTCCACCACAGGAGACCCAGTACTTC. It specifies CASSLQAPPQETQYF.

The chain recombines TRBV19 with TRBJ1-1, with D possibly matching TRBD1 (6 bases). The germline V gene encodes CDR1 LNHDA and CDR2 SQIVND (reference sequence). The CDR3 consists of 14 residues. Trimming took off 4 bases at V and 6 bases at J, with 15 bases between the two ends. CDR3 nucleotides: TGTGCCAGTAGTAAACGACAGGAGCGGGCTGAAGCTTTCTTT. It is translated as CASSKRQERAEAFF. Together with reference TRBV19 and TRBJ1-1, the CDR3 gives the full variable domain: DGGITQSPKYLFRKEGQNVTLSCEQNLNHDAMYWYRQDPGQGLRLIYYSQIVNDFQKGDIAEGYSVSREKKESFPLTVTSAQKNPTAFYLCASSKRQERAEAFFGQGTRLTVV.

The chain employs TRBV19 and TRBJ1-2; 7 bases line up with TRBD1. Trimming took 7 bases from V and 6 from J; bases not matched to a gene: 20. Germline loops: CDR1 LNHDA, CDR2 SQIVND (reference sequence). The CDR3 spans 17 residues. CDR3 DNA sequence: TGTGCCAGTACTCCCCTCCATGCAGGGGGGCTAGGAAATGGCTACACCTTC. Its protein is CASTPLHAGGLGNGYTF.

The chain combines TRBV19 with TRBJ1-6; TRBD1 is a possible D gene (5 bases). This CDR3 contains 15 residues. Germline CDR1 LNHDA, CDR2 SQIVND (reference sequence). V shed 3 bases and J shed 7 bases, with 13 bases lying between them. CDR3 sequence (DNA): TGTGCCAGTAGTATGGATTGGGGCCGCAATTCACCCCTCCACTTT. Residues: CASSMDWGRNSPLHF.

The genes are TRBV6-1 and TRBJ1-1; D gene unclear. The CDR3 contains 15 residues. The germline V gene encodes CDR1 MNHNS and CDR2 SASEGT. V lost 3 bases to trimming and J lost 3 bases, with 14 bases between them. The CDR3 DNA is TGTGCCAGCAGTGAGGGTGGGGTTTTGGACACTGAAGCTTTCTTT. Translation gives CASSEGGVLDTEAFF.

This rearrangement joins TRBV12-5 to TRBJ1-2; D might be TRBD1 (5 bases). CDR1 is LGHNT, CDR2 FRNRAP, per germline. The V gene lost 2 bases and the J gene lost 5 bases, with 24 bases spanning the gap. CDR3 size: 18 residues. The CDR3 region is CASGLSAVGGKLSYGYTF. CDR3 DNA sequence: TGTGCTAGTGGTTTGTCAGCGGTGGGGGGGAAACTATCATATGGCTACACCTTC.

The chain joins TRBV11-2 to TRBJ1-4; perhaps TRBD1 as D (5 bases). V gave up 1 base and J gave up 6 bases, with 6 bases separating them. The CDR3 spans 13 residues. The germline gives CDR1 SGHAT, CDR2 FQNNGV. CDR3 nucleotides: TGTGCCAGCAGCTTAGCGGGGGATGAAAAACTGTTTTTT. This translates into CASSLAGDEKLFF.

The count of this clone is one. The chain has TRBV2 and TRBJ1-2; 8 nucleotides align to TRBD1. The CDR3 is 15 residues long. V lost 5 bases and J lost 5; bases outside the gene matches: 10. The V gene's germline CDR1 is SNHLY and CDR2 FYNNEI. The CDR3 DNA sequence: TGTGCCAGCAGTACCGTTCAGGGGGCGCCTTATGGCTACACCTTC. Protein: CASSTVQGAPYGYTF. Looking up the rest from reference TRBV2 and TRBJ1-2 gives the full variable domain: EPEVTQTPSHQVTQMGQEVILRCVPISNHLYFYWYRQILGQKVEFLVSFYNNEISEKSEIFDDQFSVERPDGSNFTLKIRSTKLEDSAMYFCASSTVQGAPYGYTFGSGTRLTVV.

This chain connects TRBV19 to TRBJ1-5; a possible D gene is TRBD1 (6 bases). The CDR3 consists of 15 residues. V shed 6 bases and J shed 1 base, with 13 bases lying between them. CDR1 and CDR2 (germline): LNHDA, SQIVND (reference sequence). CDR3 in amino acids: CASSLDSVSNQPQHF. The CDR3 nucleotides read TGTGCCAGTAGCCTGGACAGTGTAAGCAATCAGCCCCAGCATTTT.

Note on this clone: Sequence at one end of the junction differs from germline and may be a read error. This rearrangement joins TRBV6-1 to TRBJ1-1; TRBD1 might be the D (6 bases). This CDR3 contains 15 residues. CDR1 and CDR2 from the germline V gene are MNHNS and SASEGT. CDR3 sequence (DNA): TGTGCCGGCAGCAGGACCGACAGGCCGAACACTGAAGCTTTCTTT. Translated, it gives CAGSRTDRPNTEAFF.

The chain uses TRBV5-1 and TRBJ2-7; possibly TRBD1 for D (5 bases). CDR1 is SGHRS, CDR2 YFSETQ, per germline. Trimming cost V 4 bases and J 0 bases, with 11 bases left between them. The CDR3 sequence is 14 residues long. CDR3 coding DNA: TGCGCCAGCAGCGCTGACAGCAGCTCCTACGAGCAGTACTTC. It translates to CASSADSSSYEQYF.

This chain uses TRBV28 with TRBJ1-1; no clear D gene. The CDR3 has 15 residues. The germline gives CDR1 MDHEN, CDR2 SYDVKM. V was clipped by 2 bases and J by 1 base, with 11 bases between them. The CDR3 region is CASSLTAGWNTEAFF. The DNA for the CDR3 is TGTGCCAGCAGTTTAACGGCGGGTTGGAACACTGAAGCTTTCTTT.

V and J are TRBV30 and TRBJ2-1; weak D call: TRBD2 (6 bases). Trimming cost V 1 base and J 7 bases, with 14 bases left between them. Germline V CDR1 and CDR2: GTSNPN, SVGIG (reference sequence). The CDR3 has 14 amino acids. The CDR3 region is CAWSGGQAGNEQFF. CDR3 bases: TGTGCCTGGAGTGGGGGTCAGGCGGGGAATGAGCAGTTCTTC.

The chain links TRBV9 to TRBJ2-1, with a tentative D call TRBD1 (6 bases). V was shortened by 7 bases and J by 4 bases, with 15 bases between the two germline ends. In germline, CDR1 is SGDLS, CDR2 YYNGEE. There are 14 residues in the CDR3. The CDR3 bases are TGTGCCAGCCAGGGGATAGGGCAGTACAATGAGCAGTTCTTC. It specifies CASQGIGQYNEQFF.

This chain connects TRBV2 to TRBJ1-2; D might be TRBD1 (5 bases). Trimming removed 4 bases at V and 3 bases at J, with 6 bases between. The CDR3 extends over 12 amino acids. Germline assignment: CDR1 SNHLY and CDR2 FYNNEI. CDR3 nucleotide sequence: TGTGCCAGCAGTGGGGACGACTATGGCTACACCTTC. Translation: CASSGDDYGYTF.

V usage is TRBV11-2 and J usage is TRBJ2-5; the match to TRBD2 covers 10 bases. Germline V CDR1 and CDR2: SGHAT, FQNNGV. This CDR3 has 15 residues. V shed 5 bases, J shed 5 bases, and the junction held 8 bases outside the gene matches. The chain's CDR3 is CASSVERGGSETQYF. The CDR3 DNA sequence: TGTGCCAGCAGCGTTGAGCGGGGGGGCTCGGAGACCCAGTACTTC.

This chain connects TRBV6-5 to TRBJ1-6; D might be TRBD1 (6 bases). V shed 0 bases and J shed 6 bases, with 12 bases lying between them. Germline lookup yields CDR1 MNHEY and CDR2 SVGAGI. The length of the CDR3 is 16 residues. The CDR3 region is CASSYSTGLLNSPLHF. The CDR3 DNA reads TGTGCCAGCAGTTACTCGACAGGCCTGCTTAATTCACCCCTCCACTTT.

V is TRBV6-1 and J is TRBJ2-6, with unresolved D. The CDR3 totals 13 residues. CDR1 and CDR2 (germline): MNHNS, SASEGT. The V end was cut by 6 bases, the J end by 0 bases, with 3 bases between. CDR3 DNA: TGTGCCAGCAGCCTCTCTGGGGCCAACGTCCTGACTTTC. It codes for CASSLSGANVLTF.

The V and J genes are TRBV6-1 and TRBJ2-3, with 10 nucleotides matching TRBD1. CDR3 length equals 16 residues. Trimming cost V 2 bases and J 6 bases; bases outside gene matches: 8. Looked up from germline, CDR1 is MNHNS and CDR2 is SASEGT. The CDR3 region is CASSEIDRGPFDTQYF. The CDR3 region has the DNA TGTGCCAGCAGTGAAATTGACAGGGGGCCCTTCGATACGCAGTATTTT.